Reported below is one T cell receptor (beta chain). The sample comes from a study of cytomegalovirus exposure and HLA in healthy donors. Trimming took off 0 bases at V and 1 base at J, with 11 bases between the two ends. The CDR3 is made up of 15 amino acids. Germline lookup yields CDR1 SGHRS and CDR2 YFSETQ. Use of 60 Vbeta and 13 Jbeta primers characterized the PCR. Assay used: immunoSEQ multiplex PCR; TCRdb lists only in-frame clones, some missing. Here the sample spans about 190,000 clones, roughly 80% being singletons. Input material: PBMCs. The source of this sequence is a young woman in good health and CMV-seronegative. This chain links TRBV5-1 with TRBJ2-7; tentative D call: TRBD2 (5 bases). For the CDR3, the DNA is TGCGCCAGCAGCTTGGGACCCCGGGGTTCCTACGAGCAGTACTTC. Protein: CASSLGPRGSYEQYF.